These 2 T cell receptor beta chains originate from one sample sequenced in a study of T cell responses to AZD1222 COVID-19 vaccine. Sequencing used immunoSEQ multiplex PCR; TCRdb keeps in-frame clones, though not all of them. Found here are under 130,000 clones, 80% to 90% of them singletons; the top ten hold 20%. Sequences were derived from peripheral blood, sampled on day 0 of AZD1222 vaccination. The origin of the receptors is an adult in good health.

This CDR3 reads CASSIPVNTEAFF. The CDR3 region has the DNA TGTGCCAGTAGTATACCAGTGAACACTGAAGCTTTCTTT. The chain uses TRBV19 and TRBJ1-1, with D unresolved. Trimming shortened V by 2 bases and J by 0 bases, and 4 bases separated the two germline ends. This CDR3 comprises 13 residues. The germline gives CDR1 LNHDA, CDR2 SQIVND (reference sequence).

This clone was counted once. This chain uses TRBV4-1 with TRBJ1-5; D uncertain. Germline values: CDR1 MGHRA, CDR2 YSYEKL. V was trimmed by 3 bases and J by 3 bases, leaving 3 bases between them. The CDR3 length is 12 residues. The CDR3 reads CASSQYNQPQHF. CDR3 DNA: TGCGCCAGCAGCCAGTACAATCAGCCCCAGCATTTT.